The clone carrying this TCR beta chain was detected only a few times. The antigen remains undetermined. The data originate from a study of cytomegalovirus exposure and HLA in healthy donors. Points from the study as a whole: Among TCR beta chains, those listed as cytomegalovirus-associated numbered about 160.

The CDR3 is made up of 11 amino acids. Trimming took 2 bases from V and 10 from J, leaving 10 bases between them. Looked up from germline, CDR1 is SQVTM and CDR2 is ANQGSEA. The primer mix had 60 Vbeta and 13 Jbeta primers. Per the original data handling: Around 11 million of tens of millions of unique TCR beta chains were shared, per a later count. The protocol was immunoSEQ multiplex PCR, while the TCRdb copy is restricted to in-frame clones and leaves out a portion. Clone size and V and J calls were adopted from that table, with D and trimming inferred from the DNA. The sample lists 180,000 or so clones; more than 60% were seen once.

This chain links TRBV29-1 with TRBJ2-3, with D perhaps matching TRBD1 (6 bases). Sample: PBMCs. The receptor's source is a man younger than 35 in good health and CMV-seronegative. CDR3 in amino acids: CSVETGRAQYF. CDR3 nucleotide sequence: TGCAGCGTTGAAACAGGGAGAGCGCAGTATTTT.